The 24 T cell receptor beta chains in this list originate from one sample, sequenced in a study of T cells after yellow fever vaccination. TCRdb reprocessed the 5' RACE reads via MiXCR and lists one record per CDR3 protein. The table shows about 630,000 distinct CDR3 sequences, with roughly an eighth occurring only once. Sequencing used PBMCs, obtained on the day of the yellow fever booster vaccination. These receptors were taken from a man in his thirties or forties who received the YFV17D yellow fever vaccine.

V is TRBV10-3 and J is TRBJ2-1; D may be TRBD2 (5 bases). Deletions cut 6 bases from V and 0 bases from J, with 12 bases between. CDR1 is ENHRY and CDR2 is SYGVKD in the germline V gene. The CDR3 spans 15 residues. CDR3 DNA sequence: TGTGCCATCAGCCTAGCAGAAAGCTCCTACAATGAGCAGTTCTTC. Its translation is CAISLAESSYNEQFF.

The chain links TRBV5-1 to TRBJ2-3, with TRBD2 identical over 12 bases. CDR3 size: 17 residues. Trimming cost V 3 bases and J 3 bases; bases outside gene matches: 8. From germline, CDR1 is SGHRS and CDR2 YFSETQ. The CDR3 spells CASSSTVTSGRTDTQYF. DNA of the CDR3: TGCGCCAGCAGCTCGACGGTTACTAGCGGGAGGACAGATACGCAGTATTTT.

This clonotype was detected many times. The rearrangement joins TRBV5-5 to TRBJ2-3; D is perhaps TRBD1 (7 bases). CDR3 length: 16 residues. V gave up 4 bases and J gave up 3 bases, with 18 bases separating them. Germline V CDR1 and CDR2: SGHKS, YYEKEE (reference sequence). CDR3 sequence: CASSLGDSRGTDTQYF. CDR3 sequence (DNA): TGTGCCAGCAGCCTAGGGGACAGCCGGGGGACAGATACGCAGTATTTT.

Only a few counts were recorded for this clonotype. The J gene is TRBJ2-5, the V gene TRBV29-1, with D perhaps TRBD1 or TRBD2 (5 bases each). The germline V gene has CDR1 SQVTM and CDR2 ANQGSEA. The CDR3 totals 14 residues. Trimming removed 6 bases at V and 1 base at J, with 15 bases between. CDR3 region: CSVRDGRFQETQYF. In DNA, the CDR3 is TGCAGCGTCCGGGACGGACGGTTCCAAGAGACCCAGTACTTC.

About this clonotype: Compared with germline, one end of the junction differs, possibly owing to a read error. The rearrangement joins TRBV7-2 to TRBJ2-1, with TRBD1 matching 8 bases. Germline assignment: CDR1 SGHTA and CDR2 FQGNSA. CDR3 length: 15 residues. The CDR3 sequence is CASSLSPGQANEQSF. The CDR3 bases are TGTGCCAGCAGCTTGAGCCCGGGACAGGCAAATGAGCAGTCCTTC.

This chain uses TRBV7-2 with TRBJ2-7; D could derive from TRBD1 or TRBD2 (6 bases each). Germline assignment: CDR1 SGHTA and CDR2 FQGNSA. The CDR3 has 15 residues. Trimming took off 7 bases at V and 0 bases at J, with 16 bases between the two ends. The CDR3 protein is CASILEGGPSYEQYF. The CDR3, as DNA: TGTGCCAGCATCCTAGAGGGGGGTCCCTCCTACGAGCAGTACTTC.

This clonotype was seen a handful of times. This chain uses TRBV28 with TRBJ2-1, with 10 bases matching TRBD2. Unmatched junction bases numbered 12, after V lost 6 bases and J lost 10 bases. This CDR3 has 15 residues. In germline, CDR1 is MDHEN, CDR2 SYDVKM. The CDR3 loop is CASSPPGLATREQFF. DNA for the CDR3: TGTGCCAGCAGCCCACCGGGACTAGCGACCCGGGAGCAGTTCTTC.

The chain carries TRBV29-1 and TRBJ1-5, with D unclear. The germline CDR1 and CDR2 sequences are SQVTM and ANQGSEA. This CDR3 region has 13 residues. V was trimmed by 6 bases and J by 0 bases, leaving 9 bases between them. The CDR3 reads CSVRTDSNQPQHF. Written as DNA, the CDR3 is TGCAGCGTCCGGACGGATAGCAATCAGCCCCAGCATTTT.

V and J are TRBV30 and TRBJ2-5; 12 bases agree with TRBD2. The CDR3 length is 15 residues. CDR1 is GTSNPN and CDR2 is SVGIG in the germline V gene (reference sequence). After removal of 2 bases from V and 2 bases from J, the junction contained 3 bases not matched to a gene. CDR3 loop: CAWSPGLAGQETQYF. The CDR3, as DNA: TGTGCCTGGAGTCCCGGACTAGCGGGACAAGAGACCCAGTACTTC.

The chain uses TRBV11-1 and TRBJ2-3; 9 nucleotides align to TRBD1. V gave up 5 bases and J gave up 3 bases; unmatched junction bases: 15. The CDR3 is 18 amino acids. CDR1 is SGHAT, CDR2 FQDESV, per germline (reference sequence). The CDR3: CASSPHPRDRVKTDTQYF. For the CDR3, the DNA is TGTGCCAGCAGCCCACACCCCCGGGACAGGGTAAAAACAGATACGCAGTATTTT.

This clonotype was observed a handful of times. The chain is built from TRBV24-1 and TRBJ1-2; possible D gene TRBD1, 5 bases. Between the trimmed V and J ends, which lost 4 bases and 7 bases, there was a span of 9 bases. The CDR3 consists of 12 residues. Germline CDR1 and CDR2: KGHDR and SFDVKD. The CDR3, as DNA: TGTGCCACCAGTGACGGGGGAGGTGGCTACACCTTC. It yields the protein CATSDGGGGYTF.

The chain is built from TRBV20-1 and TRBJ2-1, with 9 bases fitting TRBD2. The CDR3 contains 15 residues. Germline CDR1 is DFQATT and CDR2 is SNEGSKA (reference sequence). The ends lost 1 base at V and 7 bases at J; junction bases unmatched: 8. The CDR3 DNA reads as TGCAGTGCTAGAGGTCGCGCGGGGGGGGGGAATGAGCAGTTCTTC. Protein: CSARGRAGGGNEQFF.

The J gene is TRBJ2-5, the V gene TRBV5-1; a possible D gene is TRBD2 (6 bases). Trimming stripped 3 bases from V and 3 bases from J, with 9 bases between. Germline-derived CDR1 and CDR2 are SGHRS and YFSETQ. The CDR3 runs 13 residues. CDR3 region: CASSSGGKETQYF. In nucleotides, the CDR3 is TGCGCCAGCAGCTCTGGCGGGAAAGAGACCCAGTACTTC.

Only a few counts were recorded for this clonotype. V and J are TRBV12-3 or TRBV12-4 and TRBJ2-4, with a tentative D call TRBD1 (6 bases). CDR3 length equals 13 residues. V dropped 4 bases and J dropped 10 bases, with 14 bases sitting between them. The CDR3 nucleotides read TGTGCCAGCAGTTCCGGGACAAGTGAGATTCAGTACTTC. This sequence encodes CASSSGTSEIQYF.

The genes are TRBV18 and TRBJ1-1; D remains unclear. Per germline, CDR1 KGHSH and CDR2 LQKENI. V lost 1 base to trimming and J lost 1 base, with 7 bases between them. This CDR3 has 14 residues. CDR3 sequence: CASSPLAPNTEAFF. DNA of the CDR3: TGTGCCAGCTCACCACTCGCCCCGAACACTGAAGCTTTCTTT.

This clonotype occurred a few times. The CDR3 DNA is TGTGCCTGGAGTCGCGGGCAGGGTGTCAACGAGCAGTACTTC. Translation: CAWSRGQGVNEQYF. V is TRBV30 and J is TRBJ2-7; D assignment may be TRBD1 or TRBD2 (5 bases each). Germline V gene data show CDR1 as GTSNPN and CDR2 as SVGIG (reference sequence). This CDR3 has 14 amino acids. Trimming took off 2 bases at V and 5 bases at J, with 16 bases between the two ends.

This chain uses TRBV20-1 with TRBJ1-3, with D possibly being TRBD1 (5 bases). V was pared by 3 bases and J by 1 base, with 13 bases between. The germline CDR1 and CDR2 sequences are DFQATT and SNEGSKA (reference sequence). The CDR3 contains 15 residues. Written as DNA, the CDR3 is TGCAGTGCTAGCCCGCAGGCAGGGTCTGGAAACACCATATATTTT. It is translated as CSASPQAGSGNTIYF.

The genes are TRBV12-3 or TRBV12-4 and TRBJ2-7; D is unclear. The CDR3 consists of 12 residues. Trimming shortened V by 5 bases and J by 6 bases, and 11 bases separated the two germline ends. In nucleotides, the CDR3 is TGTGCCAGCAGTCTCGCTGGCGCCGAGCAGTACTTC. This encodes CASSLAGAEQYF.

In this sample, this clonotype turned up a few times. This rearrangement joins TRBV5-5 to TRBJ1-2; no clear D. Trimming stripped 4 bases from V and 4 bases from J, with 11 bases between. Per germline, CDR1 SGHKS and CDR2 YYEKEE (reference sequence). The CDR3 spans 13 residues. The CDR3 here is CASSTRTGYGYTF. Written as DNA, the CDR3 is TGTGCCAGCAGCACAAGGACTGGCTATGGCTACACCTTC. The complete variable domain, with remaining parts taken from reference TRBV5-5 and TRBJ1-2, reads DAGVTQSPTHLIKTRGQQVTLRCSPISGHKSVSWYQQVLGQGPQFIFQYYEKEERGRGNFPDRFSARQFPNYSSELNVNALLLGDSALYLCASSTRTGYGYTFGSGTRLTVV.

This clonotype turned up a few times. The chain recombines TRBV5-1 with TRBJ1-4; D might be TRBD1 (5 bases). This CDR3 has 15 residues. Looked up from germline, CDR1 is SGHRS and CDR2 is YFSETQ. V lost 0 bases to trimming and J lost 10 bases, with 16 bases between them. The CDR3 here is CASSLDSTGNGKLFF. CDR3 coding DNA: TGCGCCAGCAGCTTGGACAGTACAGGAAACGGAAAACTGTTTTTT. Full variable domain (outside the CDR3, taken from reference TRBV5-1 and TRBJ1-4): KAGVTQTPRYLIKTRGQQVTLSCSPISGHRSVSWYQQTPGQGLQFLFEYFSETQRNKGNFPGRFSGRQFSNSRSEMNVSTLELGDSALYLCASSLDSTGNGKLFFGSGTQLSVL.

V and J are TRBV20-1 and TRBJ2-5, with 10 positions matching TRBD2. The CDR3 extends over 17 amino acids. Per germline, CDR1 DFQATT and CDR2 SNEGSKA (reference sequence). V was clipped by 5 bases and J by 4 bases; unmatched bases: 16. The CDR3 nucleotides read TGCAGTGCTCCTGCGAAAGCGGGAGGGCATGGGGGAGAGACCCAGTACTTC. It is translated as CSAPAKAGGHGGETQYF.

This clonotype was observed a handful of times. The V and J genes are TRBV5-1 and TRBJ2-2, with a tentative D call TRBD2 (6 bases). The V gene lost 4 bases and the J gene lost 7 bases, with 20 bases spanning the gap. Germline V gene lookup returns CDR1 SGHRS and CDR2 YFSETQ. The CDR3 has 16 residues. The CDR3 nucleotides read TGCGCCAGCAGCCCCACCGGGACTCTTCCGGGCGGGGAGCTGTTTTTT. It encodes CASSPTGTLPGGELFF.

This clonotype has just a few counts. V usage is TRBV19 and J usage is TRBJ2-2; 9 nucleotides line up with TRBD2. Germline V lookup: CDR1 LNHDA, CDR2 SQIVND (reference sequence). This CDR3 is built from 16 residues. The V segment lost 7 bases and the J segment 1 base; nucleotides outside the gene matches: 7. The DNA of the CDR3 is TGTGCCAGTATTGGCGGGAGGGCCGTGAACACCGGGGAGCTGTTTTTT. This sequence encodes CASIGGRAVNTGELFF.

This clonotype was picked up a small number of times. The chain joins TRBV10-3 to TRBJ2-5; 7 positions match TRBD2. Unmatched junction bases numbered 6, after V lost 3 bases and J lost 5 bases. Germline CDR1 is ENHRY and CDR2 is SYGVKD. The CDR3 extends over 14 amino acids. CDR3 coding DNA: TGTGCCATCAGTGAAGGCGGGAGTCAGGAGACCCAGTACTTC. Translating gives CAISEGGSQETQYF.